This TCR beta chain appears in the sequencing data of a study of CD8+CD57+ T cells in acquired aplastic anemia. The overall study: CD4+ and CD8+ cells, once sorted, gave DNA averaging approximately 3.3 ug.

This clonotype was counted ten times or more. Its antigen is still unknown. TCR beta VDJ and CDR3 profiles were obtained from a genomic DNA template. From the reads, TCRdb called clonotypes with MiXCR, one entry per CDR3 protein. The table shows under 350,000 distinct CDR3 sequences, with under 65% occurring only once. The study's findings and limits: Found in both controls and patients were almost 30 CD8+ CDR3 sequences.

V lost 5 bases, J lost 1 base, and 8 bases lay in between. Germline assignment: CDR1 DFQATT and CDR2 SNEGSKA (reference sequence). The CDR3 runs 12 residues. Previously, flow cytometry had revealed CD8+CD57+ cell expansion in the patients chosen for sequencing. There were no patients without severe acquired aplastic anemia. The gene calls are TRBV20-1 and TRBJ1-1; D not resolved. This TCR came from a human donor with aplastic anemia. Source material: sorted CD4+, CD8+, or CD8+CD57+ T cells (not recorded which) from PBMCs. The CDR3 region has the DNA TGCAGTGCTTTCTCGCGGAACACTGAAGCTTTCTTT. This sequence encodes CSAFSRNTEAFF.